This T cell receptor beta chain was obtained from a study of shared clonotypes between healthy human individuals. The CDR3 loop spans 13 amino acids. The ends were cut back, 3 bases at V and 8 bases at J, with 13 bases in the middle. From germline, CDR1 is LNHDA and CDR2 SQIVND (reference sequence). Source study methods: ImmunoSEQ supplied junction-only sequences lacking quality scores, so filtering was different. Sequencing was performed with immunoSEQ multiplex PCR; in TCRdb, only in-frame clones are kept and a portion is missing. V and J calls and clone size come straight from that table; D and trimming were deduced from the DNA. Among approximately 2.1 million clones listed, over 85% were seen once.

The chain recombines TRBV19 with TRBJ1-2; the D gene is possibly TRBD1 (5 bases). What was sequenced was naive CD4+ T cells from PBMCs. Subset denoted: CD45RA+ positively selected. This sequence originates from a man aged 18 to 30 in good health. Some clones in this sample may be carry-over from other donors' samples. CDR3 coding DNA: TGTGCCAGTAGTATCCCCGGGGGAGGAGGCTACACCTTC. This gives the protein CASSIPGGGGYTF.